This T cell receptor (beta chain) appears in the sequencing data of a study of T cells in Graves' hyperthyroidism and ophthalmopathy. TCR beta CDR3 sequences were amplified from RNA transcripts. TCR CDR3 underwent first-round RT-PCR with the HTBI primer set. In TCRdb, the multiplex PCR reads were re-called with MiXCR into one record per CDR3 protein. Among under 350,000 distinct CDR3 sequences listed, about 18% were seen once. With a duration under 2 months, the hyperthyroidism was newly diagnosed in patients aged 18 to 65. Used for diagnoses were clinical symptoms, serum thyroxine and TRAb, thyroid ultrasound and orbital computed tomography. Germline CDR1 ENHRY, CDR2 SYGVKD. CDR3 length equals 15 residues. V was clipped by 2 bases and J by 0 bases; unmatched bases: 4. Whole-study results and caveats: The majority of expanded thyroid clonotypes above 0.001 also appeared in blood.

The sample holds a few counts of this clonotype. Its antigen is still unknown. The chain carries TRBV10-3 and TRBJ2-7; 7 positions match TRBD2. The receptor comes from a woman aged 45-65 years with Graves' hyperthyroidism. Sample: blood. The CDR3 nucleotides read TGTGCCATCAGTGAGAGTCTAGCGGACTCCTACGAGCAGTACTTC. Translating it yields CAISESLADSYEQYF.